Each of the 14 T cell receptor beta chains below was sequenced from the same sample in a study of T-cell reconstitution after alpha-beta-depleted transplantation in children. Researchers prepared the TCRbeta library using unique molecular identifiers, the study reports. MiXCR was run by TCRdb on the PCR reads, yielding one entry per CDR3 protein. The sample lists 640,000 or so distinct CDR3 sequences, approximately 17% seen once, with 0.9% to 1.2% in the top ten. This sample comprised PBMCs from the stem cell graft donor, obtained from the stem cell graft. Receptor source: a human donor who donated a stem cell graft to a child with acute myeloid leukemia.

This clonotype was observed a handful of times. The rearrangement uses TRBV29-1 and TRBJ1-1; D is uncertain. This CDR3 has 12 residues. Germline CDR1 reads SQVTM; CDR2 reads ANQGSEA. Trimming stripped 3 bases from V and 5 bases from J, with 10 bases between. This chain's CDR3 is CSVDGERTEAFF. As DNA, the CDR3 is TGCAGCGTTGACGGGGAAAGGACTGAAGCTTTCTTT.

The chain has TRBV6-1 and TRBJ2-3; TRBD2 might be the D (6 bases). V was shortened by 6 bases and J by 8 bases, with 15 bases between the two germline ends. The CDR3 is 13 amino acids. The germline V gene encodes CDR1 MNHNS and CDR2 SASEGT. CDR3 nucleotides: TGTGCCAGCAGCCGATTGCGGGGAGCTACGCAGTATTTT. It is translated as CASSRLRGATQYF.

This clonotype has a handful of counts. DNA for the CDR3: TGTGCCACCAGTGAGCAGGGTTCTGGGGCCAACGTCCTGACTTTC. It codes for CATSEQGSGANVLTF. This chain uses TRBV24-1 with TRBJ2-6, with D perhaps TRBD1 (5 bases). CDR1 is KGHDR, CDR2 SFDVKD, per germline. This CDR3 is built from 15 residues. The V end lost 4 bases, the J end lost 1 base, and 7 bases lay between the germline ends.

This clonotype came up many times. The chain couples TRBV6-5 to TRBJ2-1, with D perhaps matching TRBD2 (6 bases). The CDR3 extends over 16 amino acids. V was clipped by 1 base and J by 0 bases, with 10 bases between them. Per the germline V gene, CDR1 is MNHEY and CDR2 is SVGAGI. The chain's CDR3 is CASSYFLASSYNEQFF. CDR3 nucleotides: TGTGCCAGCAGTTACTTCCTAGCGAGCTCCTACAATGAGCAGTTCTTC.

This clonotype has more than one count but fewer than ten. The chain combines TRBV20-1 with TRBJ2-7; no reliable D call. Germline-derived CDR1 and CDR2 are DFQATT and SNEGSKA (reference sequence). This CDR3 contains 13 residues. The V end lost 5 bases, the J end lost 2 bases, and 13 bases lay between the germline ends. This chain's CDR3 is CSAAAKDPYEQYV. CDR3 in DNA: TGCAGTGCTGCCGCAAAGGACCCCTACGAGCAGTACGTC.

This clonotype was recorded a few times. The chain combines TRBV6-1 with TRBJ2-5, with D perhaps being TRBD1 or TRBD2 (6 bases each). The CDR3 contains 13 residues. Germline CDR1 and CDR2: MNHNS and SASEGT. Trimming cost V 6 bases and J 7 bases, with 15 bases left between them. The CDR3 DNA reads as TGTGCCAGCAGGGACAGCGGGCCAGGGACCCAGTACTTC. Amino acids: CASRDSGPGTQYF.

This clonotype was counted at least ten times. The genes are TRBV20-1 and TRBJ2-1; weak D call: TRBD2 (5 bases). The ends were cut back, 1 base at V and 5 bases at J, with 15 bases in the middle. Germline V gene lookup returns CDR1 DFQATT and CDR2 SNEGSKA (reference sequence). There are 15 residues in the CDR3. CDR3 DNA: TGCAGTGCTAGAGGCCTAGCACAGCGAGACAATGAGCAGTTCTTC. Translation gives CSARGLAQRDNEQFF.

This clonotype was seen repeatedly, ten times or more. V usage is TRBV5-6 and J usage is TRBJ2-3, with 8 bases identical to TRBD1. The V gene end was trimmed by 3 bases and the J gene end by 14 bases; junction bases not matched to a gene: 8. The germline V gene encodes CDR1 SGHDT and CDR2 YYEEEE. CDR3 length: 12 amino acids. As DNA, the CDR3 is TGTGCCAGCAGCTCCCAGGACAGGGCTTCGTATTTT. This gives the protein CASSSQDRASYF.

The CDR3 protein is CASTLGLAVGSDTQYF. CDR3 nucleotide sequence: TGTGCCAGCACCCTCGGACTAGCGGTGGGATCGGATACGCAGTATTTT. The V and J genes are TRBV12-3 or TRBV12-4 and TRBJ2-3; 10 positions agree with TRBD2. This CDR3 is 16 amino acids long. V was clipped by 7 bases and J by 6 bases; unmatched bases: 13.

Worth noting for this clonotype: This sequence may be a read error, since a much larger clone differs from it by one base. In this CDR3 the conserved last residue, phenylalanine or tryptophan, is missing, so a read error is likely. The chain recombines TRBV29-1 with TRBJ1-1; D gene unclear. Per the germline V gene, CDR1 is SQVTM and CDR2 is ANQGSEA. CDR3 size: 13 residues. V dropped 2 bases and J dropped 4 bases, with 11 bases sitting between them. CDR3 bases: TGCAGCGTTGAAAGGGATTTGGGCACTGAAGCTTTCTCT. Translating gives CSVERDLGTEAFS.

This clonotype was seen many times. CDR3 sequence: CSARENRGLNTIYF. The DNA for the CDR3 is TGCAGTGCTAGAGAAAACAGGGGCCTCAACACCATATATTTT. The rearrangement uses TRBV20-1 and TRBJ1-3, with 7 bases fitting TRBD1. Germline CDR1 reads DFQATT; CDR2 reads SNEGSKA (reference sequence). Trimming removed 0 bases from V and 7 bases from J; junction bases left unmatched: 6. This CDR3 has 14 residues.

This clonotype was seen many times. The chain couples TRBV6-5 to TRBJ2-3; D perhaps matches TRBD2 (6 bases). The ends were cut back, 5 bases at V and 8 bases at J, with 8 bases in the middle. The CDR3 loop spans 11 amino acids. CDR1 is MNHEY and CDR2 is SVGAGI in the germline V gene. For the CDR3, the DNA is TGTGCCAGCAGTACCGGGGGTACGCAGTATTTT. This sequence encodes CASSTGGTQYF.

This clonotype has at least ten counts. The chain joins TRBV20-1 to TRBJ2-3; 9 positions agree with TRBD2. V shed 6 bases and J 0 bases; nucleotides not matched to a gene: 4. Germline-derived CDR1 and CDR2 are DFQATT and SNEGSKA (reference sequence). The CDR3 is 14 amino acids. CDR3 sequence: CSAIAGASTDTQYF. As DNA, the CDR3 is TGCAGTGCGATAGCGGGAGCGAGCACAGATACGCAGTATTTT.

V and J are TRBV24-1 and TRBJ2-5; D remains unclear. The CDR3 is 13 amino acids. Trimming left V 7 bases short and J 4 bases short, with 12 bases between. Per germline, CDR1 KGHDR and CDR2 SFDVKD. The CDR3 here is CATSPDLGETQYF. CDR3 DNA sequence: TGTGCCACCAGCCCGGACCTAGGAGAGACCCAGTACTTC.